The entry that follows covers one TCR beta chain sequence. Its antigen is currently unknown. The record originates from a study of stem cell transplantation in POMP-related autoinflammatory disease. Using immunoSEQ multiplex PCR, the repertoire was profiled, and TCRdb retains in-frame clones only, with some absent. The data hold some 69,000 clones, with approximately 91% observed a single time. Regarding the study as a whole: Across all analyzed T-cell subsets, patients with PRAID tended toward reduced diversity and increased clonality.

CDR1 LGHDT and CDR2 YNNKEL come from the germline V gene (reference sequence). The CDR3 contains 13 residues. Trimming left V 1 base short and J 6 bases short, with 10 bases between. The rearrangement links TRBV3-1 (or the pseudogene TRBV3-2) to TRBJ2-7; possibly TRBD1 or TRBD2 for D (5 bases each). The TCR was taken from a human patient with POMP-related autoinflammation and immune dysregulation (PRAID). Some T cells here may be from the graft donor. Sequenced here: CD4+ T cells from PBMCs, sampled after stem cell transplantation. The CDR3 bases are TGTGCCAGCAGCCAAGCGGCAGGGAGCGAGCAGTACGTC. This translates into CASSQAAGSEQYV.